The 30 T cell receptor beta chains below all came from one sample that was sequenced in a study of beta chain bispecific antibodies for T cell cancers. General study findings and limits: The leukemia cells, rather than normal T cells, gave most of the targeted TRBV signal.

Either OKT3 anti-CD3 antibody or CD3/CD28 beads expanded T cells from blood mononuclear cells over approximately three days. From the 5' RACE reads, TCRdb called clonotypes with MiXCR, one entry per CDR3 protein. Here the sample spans around 15,000 distinct CDR3 sequences, around 2.1% being singletons. Antigens for these TCRs are unknown. Sequencing input: healthy donor T cells cultured with leukemia cells. All receptors derive from a human donor in good health. Some clones in this sample may be carry-over from other donors' samples.

At least ten counts were recorded for this clonotype. The V and J genes are TRBV10-3 and TRBJ1-1; the match to TRBD1 covers 7 bases. V lost 9 bases and J lost 2; bases outside the gene matches: 9. This CDR3 is 14 amino acids long. The germline gives CDR1 ENHRY, CDR2 SYGVKD. The CDR3 sequence is CAILAGTANTEAFF. The CDR3 nucleotides are TGTGCCATATTAGCCGGGACAGCTAACACTGAAGCTTTCTTT.

This clonotype was recorded a few times. The chain has TRBV5-4 and TRBJ2-7; 9 positions agree with TRBD1. Germline V gene data show CDR1 as SGHNT and CDR2 as YYREEE (reference sequence). Germline trimming cut 4 bases from V and 2 bases from J; bases unmatched to any gene: 7. The CDR3 is 15 amino acids. CDR3 in amino acids: CASSLGQGIAYEQYF. The CDR3 nucleotides read TGTGCCAGCAGCCTCGGACAGGGGATCGCCTACGAGCAGTACTTC.

The chain employs TRBV13 and TRBJ2-1; no reliable D call. The ends were cut back, 0 bases at V and 9 bases at J, with 12 bases in the middle. The CDR3 spans 14 residues. CDR1 and CDR2 from the germline V gene are PRHDT and FYEKMQ (reference sequence). CDR3 DNA sequence: TGTGCCAGCAGCTTAGGGCTAGGTTGGGGTGAGCAGTTCTTC. Protein product: CASSLGLGWGEQFF.

At least ten counts were recorded for this clonotype. V is TRBV5-1 and J is TRBJ2-1; D may correspond to TRBD1 or TRBD2 (6 bases each). Germline V gene data show CDR1 as SGHRS and CDR2 as YFSETQ. The CDR3 length is 14 residues. The germline V and J ends were trimmed by 4 bases and 8 bases, with 16 bases remaining between them. The CDR3, as DNA: TGCGCCAGCAGCGTGGGGGGCACTATGGATGAGCAGTTCTTC. It specifies CASSVGGTMDEQFF.

Ten or more counts support this clonotype. The chain carries TRBV5-1 and TRBJ1-2; weak D call: TRBD1 (5 bases). The CDR3 runs to 16 residues. V was clipped by 0 bases and J by 4 bases, with 16 bases between them. The germline CDR1 and CDR2 sequences are SGHRS and YFSETQ. The CDR3 bases are TGCGCCAGCAGCTTGGCCGTTGACAGCAGATCCTATGGCTACACCTTC. It encodes CASSLAVDSRSYGYTF.

At least ten counts were recorded for this clonotype. The chain combines TRBV24-1 with TRBJ2-1, with 10 bases matching TRBD2. Germline V gene sequence: CDR1 KGHDR, CDR2 SFDVKD. Trimming at V came to 4 bases and at J to 4 bases, leaving 6 bases not matched to a gene. The CDR3 is made up of 16 amino acids. CDR3 loop: CATSDPTSGEYNEQFF. As DNA, the CDR3 is TGTGCCACCAGTGACCCAACTAGCGGGGAGTACAATGAGCAGTTCTTC.

This clonotype came up many times. V usage is TRBV12-3 or TRBV12-4 and J usage is TRBJ2-1, with no clear D. The CDR3 has 15 amino acids. V shed 6 bases and J shed 0 bases, with 12 bases lying between them. This CDR3 reads CASSPDMSSYNEQFF. In nucleotides, the CDR3 is TGTGCCAGCAGCCCTGACATGAGCTCCTACAATGAGCAGTTCTTC.

By share, this clonotype counts as medium-sized. CDR3 coding DNA: TGTGCCAGCAGCCAAGATCTCGGGGGAGCAGATGGCTACACCTTC. It encodes CASSQDLGGADGYTF. The V call is TRBV3-1, the J call TRBJ1-2, with D possibly matching TRBD1 (5 bases). V lost 0 bases to trimming and J lost 6 bases, with 14 bases between them. The CDR3 is made up of 15 amino acids. From germline, CDR1 is LGHDT and CDR2 YNNKEL (reference sequence).

Many counts were recorded for this clonotype. V is TRBV20-1 and J is TRBJ2-7; 14 nucleotides match TRBD2. The V segment lost 8 bases and the J segment 0 bases; nucleotides outside the gene matches: 12. Looked up from germline, CDR1 is DFQATT and CDR2 is SNEGSKA (reference sequence). This CDR3 region has 17 residues. This CDR3 reads CSSRGTSGGPDSYEQYF. CDR3 bases: TGCAGTTCCAGAGGGACTAGCGGGGGCCCCGACTCCTACGAGCAGTACTTC.

Comments on this clonotype: A much larger clone sits a single nucleotide away, making a read error possible. The chain recombines TRBV4-1 with TRBJ2-1; 8 bases map to TRBD1. This CDR3 contains 16 residues. The V gene's germline CDR1 is MGHRA and CDR2 YSYEKL. CDR3 protein: CASSQGDRGVYNEQSF. CDR3 nucleotide sequence: TGCGCCAGCAGCCAAGGCGACAGGGGCGTCTACAATGAGCAGTCCTTC.

This clonotype occurred many times. J is TRBJ2-5 and V is TRBV5-1, with no clear D. The V end lost 3 bases, the J end lost 1 base, and 4 bases lay between the germline ends. Germline V CDR1 and CDR2: SGHRS, YFSETQ. The CDR3 has 12 amino acids. Here the CDR3 reads CASSWPQETQYF. The CDR3 DNA follows: TGCGCCAGCAGCTGGCCCCAAGAGACCCAGTACTTC. The whole variable domain, filled in from reference TRBV5-1 and TRBJ2-5, reads KAGVTQTPRYLIKTRGQQVTLSCSPISGHRSVSWYQQTPGQGLQFLFEYFSETQRNKGNFPGRFSGRQFSNSRSEMNVSTLELGDSALYLCASSWPQETQYFGPGTRLLVL.

Within the sample, this clonotype is medium-sized. The chain links TRBV5-1 to TRBJ1-1; D not certain. The CDR3 spans 14 residues. Trimming took off 0 bases at V and 1 base at J, with 7 bases between the two ends. CDR1 SGHRS and CDR2 YFSETQ come from the germline V gene. The DNA for the CDR3 is TGCGCCAGCAGCTTGGCCCCGGAGAACACTGAAGCTTTCTTT. It yields the protein CASSLAPENTEAFF.

This clonotype was detected ten times or more. V usage is TRBV7-6 and J usage is TRBJ2-2, with a weak D call TRBD1 (5 bases). V lost 0 bases, J lost 2 bases, and 22 bases lay in between. The V gene's germline CDR1 is SGHVS and CDR2 FNYEAQ. CDR3 size: 20 residues. The CDR3 coding sequence is TGTGCCAGCAGCTTAGCCCCCTTATATCCCTGGGGCTCTAACACCGGGGAGCTGTTTTTT. Translated: CASSLAPLYPWGSNTGELFF.

This clonotype showed up many times. The chain links TRBV19 to TRBJ1-5; tentative D call: TRBD1 (6 bases). The V end was cut by 3 bases, the J end by 11 bases, with 14 bases between. Germline CDR1 LNHDA, CDR2 SQIVND (reference sequence). The CDR3 loop spans 13 amino acids. The CDR3 sequence is CASSIGGARAQHF. The CDR3 nucleotides are TGTGCCAGTAGTATCGGGGGGGCGCGGGCCCAGCATTTT.

As regards this clonotype: A much larger clone differs by one base, so this may be a read error. The V call is TRBV19, the J call TRBJ2-5, with TRBD2 matching over 9 bases. There are 14 residues in the CDR3. Trimming at V came to 11 bases and at J to 0 bases, leaving 7 bases not matched to a gene. In germline, CDR1 is LNHDA, CDR2 SQIVND (reference sequence). The CDR3 reads CACKRGVDQETQYF. The CDR3, as DNA: TGTGCCTGCAAGCGGGGGGTCGACCAAGAGACCCAGTACTTC.

This clonotype was counted ten times or more. The chain has TRBV9 and TRBJ2-2; D remains unclear. This CDR3 is built from 14 residues. Trimming stripped 0 bases from V and 1 base from J, with 4 bases between. Germline values: CDR1 SGDLS, CDR2 YYNGEE. In nucleotides, the CDR3 is TGTGCCAGCAGCGTAGGGGGGAACACCGGGGAGCTGTTTTTT. Encoded protein: CASSVGGNTGELFF. The whole variable domain, filled in from reference TRBV9 and TRBJ2-2, reads DSGVTQTPKHLITATGQRVTLRCSPRSGDLSVYWYQQSLDQGLQFLIQYYNGEERAKGNILERFSAQQFPDLHSELNLSSLELGDSALYFCASSVGGNTGELFFGEGSRLTVL.

This clonotype has ten or more counts. This chain uses TRBV19 with TRBJ1-1; 7 bases are a match to TRBD1. The trim removed 5 bases at V and 8 bases at J, leaving 20 bases unmatched. Germline V gene lookup returns CDR1 LNHDA and CDR2 SQIVND (reference sequence). The CDR3 is made up of 17 amino acids. The CDR3 coding sequence is TGTGCCAGTAGTGATCGATTTCACACAGGGGCGCCTGACGAAGCTTTCTTT. It codes for CASSDRFHTGAPDEAFF. The complete variable domain, with remaining parts taken from reference TRBV19 and TRBJ1-1, reads DGGITQSPKYLFRKEGQNVTLSCEQNLNHDAMYWYRQDPGQGLRLIYYSQIVNDFQKGDIAEGYSVSREKKESFPLTVTSAQKNPTAFYLCASSDRFHTGAPDEAFFGQGTRLTVV.

This clonotype is classed as medium-sized. The V and J genes are TRBV7-3 and TRBJ1-1, with D maybe TRBD1 (5 bases). This CDR3 has 13 amino acids. Per germline, CDR1 SGHTA and CDR2 FQGTGA. V was shortened by 4 bases and J by 5 bases, with 11 bases between the two germline ends. Here the CDR3 DNA reads TGTGCCAGCAGCTATACTCAGGGTACTGAAGCTTTCTTT. It is translated as CASSYTQGTEAFF.

This clonotype rates as medium-sized. This sequence joins TRBV20-1 and TRBJ2-7, with TRBD2 matching over 13 bases. The CDR3 runs 13 residues. V trimming: 5 bases; J trimming: 3 bases; junction bases outside the gene matches: 1. CDR1 is DFQATT, CDR2 SNEGSKA, per germline (reference sequence). Here the CDR3 DNA reads TGCAGTGCTCGGACTAGCGGGAGCTACGAGCAGTACTTC. Translation gives CSARTSGSYEQYF.

This clonotype has at least ten counts. The chain combines TRBV20-1 with TRBJ2-4; possible D gene TRBD2, 5 bases. This CDR3 is 13 amino acids long. Germline values: CDR1 DFQATT, CDR2 SNEGSKA (reference sequence). V was clipped by 5 bases and J by 1 base, with 9 bases between them. The CDR3 loop is CSASPGAKNIQYF. The DNA for the CDR3 is TGCAGTGCTTCGCCGGGGGCCAAAAACATTCAGTACTTC.

This clonotype was seen repeatedly, ten times or more. This chain joins TRBV30 and TRBJ1-1; 11 bases line up with TRBD1. The CDR3 has 14 residues. The trim removed 0 bases at V and 8 bases at J, leaving 5 bases unmatched. Germline V gives CDR1 GTSNPN, CDR2 SVGIG (reference sequence). CDR3 sequence: CAWSVGTGGPEAFF. CDR3 sequence (DNA): TGTGCCTGGAGTGTGGGGACAGGGGGGCCCGAAGCTTTCTTT.

This clonotype qualifies as medium-sized. The chain joins TRBV6-5 to TRBJ1-6; D is ambiguous. Trimming cost V 0 bases and J 0 bases, with 18 bases left between them. CDR1 and CDR2 from the germline V gene are MNHEY and SVGAGI. This CDR3 spans 20 amino acids. For the CDR3, the DNA is TGTGCCAGCAGTTACTCGGGTGGACTAAGGCTGGGCTCCTATAATTCACCCCTCCACTTT. Translation gives CASSYSGGLRLGSYNSPLHF.

This clonotype was seen ten or more times. The CDR3 reads CASSRTSGGTDTQYF. The CDR3 bases are TGTGCCAGCAGCCGGACTAGCGGGGGCACAGATACGCAGTATTTT. This chain links TRBV7-9 with TRBJ2-3, with TRBD2 identical over 12 bases. This CDR3 region has 15 residues. CDR1 and CDR2 from the germline V gene are SEHNR and FQNEAQ (reference sequence). V gave up 5 bases and J gave up 1 base; unmatched junction bases: 1.

This clonotype occurred many times. V and J are TRBV10-2 and TRBJ1-2; the match to TRBD1 covers 7 bases. Per germline, CDR1 WSHSY and CDR2 SAAADI. J was trimmed by 5 bases and V by 3 bases; bases with no gene match: 3. The CDR3 runs to 13 residues. The CDR3 here is CASSDGTAYGYTF. CDR3 in DNA: TGCGCCAGCAGTGATGGGACAGCTTATGGCTACACCTTC.

This clonotype was seen more than once but under ten times. The V call is TRBV20-1, the J call TRBJ2-5; 8 nucleotides align to TRBD2. V shed 6 bases and J 4 bases; nucleotides not matched to a gene: 19. Germline CDR1 reads DFQATT; CDR2 reads SNEGSKA (reference sequence). The CDR3 spans 17 residues. The CDR3 reads CSAARMAGAAGGETQYF. CDR3 bases: TGCAGTGCAGCTAGAATGGCGGGGGCCGCGGGGGGAGAGACCCAGTACTTC.

This clonotype was seen ten or more times. This rearrangement joins TRBV5-1 to TRBJ2-5, with D tentatively TRBD2 (6 bases). Trimming shortened V by 3 bases and J by 4 bases, and 10 bases separated the two germline ends. CDR3 length: 13 amino acids. CDR1 and CDR2 (germline): SGHRS, YFSETQ. The CDR3 DNA follows: TGCGCCAGCAGCTACGGGAGCGGAGAGACCCAGTACTTC. It translates to CASSYGSGETQYF.

At least ten counts were recorded for this clonotype. The chain recombines TRBV4-2 with TRBJ2-7; maybe TRBD1 (6 bases). Germline V gene data show CDR1 as LGHNA and CDR2 as YNFKEQ. The CDR3 loop spans 15 amino acids. V shed 0 bases and J shed 10 bases, with 19 bases lying between them. The CDR3 loop reads CASSQDPAVQGKQYF. Written as DNA, the CDR3 is TGTGCCAGCAGCCAAGATCCCGCGGTACAGGGAAAACAGTACTTC.

This clonotype was picked up many times. The chain combines TRBV20-1 with TRBJ2-2; the D is unclear. With 0 bases removed from V and 7 bases from J, the gap between germline ends came to 9 bases. Germline loops: CDR1 DFQATT, CDR2 SNEGSKA (reference sequence). The CDR3 runs 13 residues. The CDR3 coding sequence is TGCAGTGCTAGAGAGTTAGAAGTCGGGGAGCTGTTTTTT. Residues: CSARELEVGELFF.

In this sample, this clonotype turned up many times. The chain employs TRBV7-7 and TRBJ2-5; D tentatively fits TRBD1 or TRBD2 (5 bases each). V was trimmed by 3 bases and J by 4 bases, leaving 9 bases between them. CDR1 SSHAT and CDR2 FNYEAQ come from the germline V gene (reference sequence). The CDR3 length is 13 residues. The DNA for the CDR3 is TGTGCCAGCAGCTTTCAGGGAGTAGAGACCCAGTACTTC. Protein product: CASSFQGVETQYF.

This clonotype was picked up many times. The chain recombines TRBV5-1 with TRBJ2-1; D gene uncertain. The CDR3 contains 16 residues. V shed 1 base and J shed 4 bases, with 15 bases lying between them. In germline, CDR1 is SGHRS, CDR2 YFSETQ. This chain's CDR3 is CASSLTTRWGYNEQFF. CDR3 sequence (DNA): TGCGCCAGCAGCTTGACCACTCGGTGGGGATACAATGAGCAGTTCTTC.